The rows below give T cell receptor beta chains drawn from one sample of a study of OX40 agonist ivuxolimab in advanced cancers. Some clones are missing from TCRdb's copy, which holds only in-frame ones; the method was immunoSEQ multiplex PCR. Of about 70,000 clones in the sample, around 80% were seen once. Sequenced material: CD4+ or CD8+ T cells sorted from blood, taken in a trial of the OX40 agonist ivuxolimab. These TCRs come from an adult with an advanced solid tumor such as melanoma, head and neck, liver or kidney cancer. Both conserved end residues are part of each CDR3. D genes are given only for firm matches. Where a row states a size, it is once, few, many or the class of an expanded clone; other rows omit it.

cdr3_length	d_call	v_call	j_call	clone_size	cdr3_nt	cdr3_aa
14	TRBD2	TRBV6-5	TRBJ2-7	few	TGTGCCAGCGGAAGGACAGGGACTAGCGGTGAGCAGTACTTC	CASGRTGTSGEQYF
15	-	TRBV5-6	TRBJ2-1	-	TGTGCCAGCCGATCCCCGGGACCCATGTACAATGAGCAGTTCTTC	CASRSPGPMYNEQFF
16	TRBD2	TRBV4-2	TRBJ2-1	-	TGTGCCAGCAGCCAACAGGGCCAGCGGGGTTACAATGAGCAGTTCTTC	CASSQQGQRGYNEQFF
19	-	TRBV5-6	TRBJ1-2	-	TGTGCCAGCAGCTTTGGGGGCCAAGGGTCGTCCCCCAAAATCTATGGCTACACCTTC	CASSFGGQGSSPKIYGYTF
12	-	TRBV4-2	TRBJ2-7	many	TGTGCCAGCAGCCAAGATCGGTACGAGCAGTACTTC	CASSQDRYEQYF
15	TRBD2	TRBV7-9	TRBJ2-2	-	TGTGCCAGCAGCACCCGGGAGGGCGGCACCGGGGAGCTGTTTTTT	CASSTREGGTGELFF
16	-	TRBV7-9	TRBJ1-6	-	TGTGCCAGCAGCTTAGCGCACACCAAAACGGTATCACCCCTCCACTTT	CASSLAHTKTVSPLHF
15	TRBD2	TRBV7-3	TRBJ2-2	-	TGTGCCAGCAGCTCGTCCAGCGGGGGTACCGGGGAGCTGTTTTTT	CASSSSSGGTGELFF
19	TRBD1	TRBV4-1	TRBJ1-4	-	TGCGCCAGCAGCCGGCTGGGGGGACAGGGAACTGCAACTAATGAAAAACTGTTTTTT	CASSRLGGQGTATNEKLFF
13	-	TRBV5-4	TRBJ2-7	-	TGTGCCAGCAGCGGGAAGGACAGCTACGAGCAGTACTTC	CASSGKDSYEQYF
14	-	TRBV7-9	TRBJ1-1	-	TGTGCCAGCAGCTTCCCTGATGGGAACACTGAAGCTTTCTTT	CASSFPDGNTEAFF
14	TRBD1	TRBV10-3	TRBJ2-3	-	TGTGCCATCAGCCGGGACAGGGACACAGATACGCAGTATTTT	CAISRDRDTDTQYF
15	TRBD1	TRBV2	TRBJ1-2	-	TGTGCCAGCAGTGAACGCGGGACAGCTAACTATGGCTACACCTTC	CASSERGTANYGYTF
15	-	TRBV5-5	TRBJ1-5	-	TGTGCCAGCAGCCAACAGGGACTCCTGCATCAGCCCCAGCATTTT	CASSQQGLLHQPQHF
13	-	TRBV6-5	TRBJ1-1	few	TGTGCCAGCAGTTCCCCTAGTCTCGGCGAAGCTTTCTTT	CASSSPSLGEAFF
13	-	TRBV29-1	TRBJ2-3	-	TGCAGCGTGGGGACGACTAGCACAGATACGCAGTATTTT	CSVGTTSTDTQYF
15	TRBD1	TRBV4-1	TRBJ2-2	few	TGCGCCAGCAGCCAAGTGGACAGGGACACCGGGGAGCTGTTTTTT	CASSQVDRDTGELFF
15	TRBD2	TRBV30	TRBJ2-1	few	TGTGCCTGGAGTGTAGGACTAGCGGGCCACAATGAGCAGTTCTTC	CAWSVGLAGHNEQFF
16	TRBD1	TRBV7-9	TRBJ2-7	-	TGTGCCAGCAGCTCCCCCGGGACAGGGGGGTCCTACGAGCAGTACTTC	CASSSPGTGGSYEQYF
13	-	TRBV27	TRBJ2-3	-	TGTGCCAGTAGACAGTTTTCAACAGATACGCAGTATTTT	CASRQFSTDTQYF
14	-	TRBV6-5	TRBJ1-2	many	TGTGCCAGCAGTTACGACGAGGGGGACTATGGCTACACCTTC	CASSYDEGDYGYTF
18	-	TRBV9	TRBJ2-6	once	TGTGCCAGCAGCCCATCAGCTAGCGCAAGCTCTGGGGCCAACGTCCTGACTTTC	CASSPSASASSGANVLTF
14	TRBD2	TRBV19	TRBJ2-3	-	TGTGCCAGTAGTAATAGCGGGGGGTACGATACGCAGTATTTT	CASSNSGGYDTQYF
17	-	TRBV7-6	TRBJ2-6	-	TGTGCCAGCAGCTTGATCGGGTCGAGCTCTGGGGCCAACGTCCTGACTTTC	CASSLIGSSSGANVLTF
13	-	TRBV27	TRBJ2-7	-	TGTGCCAGCAGTTTAGTTGGGGGCTACGAGCAGTACTTC	CASSLVGGYEQYF
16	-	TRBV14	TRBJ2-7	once	TGTGCCAGCAGCCAAGGACTTGGGGACCGACCCTACGAGCAGTACTTC	CASSQGLGDRPYEQYF
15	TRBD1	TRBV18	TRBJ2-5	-	TGTGCCAGCTCACCCGGGACAGGGCACACCCAGACCCAGTACTTC	CASSPGTGHTQTQYF
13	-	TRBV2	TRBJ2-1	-	TGTGCCAGCAGTGAACAGGGGTACAATGAGCAGTTCTTC	CASSEQGYNEQFF
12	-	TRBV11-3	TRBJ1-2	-	TGTGCCAGCAGCTTAAAATCGGTCGGCTACACCTTC	CASSLKSVGYTF
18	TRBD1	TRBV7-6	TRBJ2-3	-	TGTGCCAGCAGCTCCATCCGGGGACAGAGGGATGTTACAGATACGCAGTATTTT	CASSSIRGQRDVTDTQYF
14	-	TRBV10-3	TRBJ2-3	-	TGTGCCATCATGAGGGGGGACGGCACAGATACGCAGTATTTT	CAIMRGDGTDTQYF
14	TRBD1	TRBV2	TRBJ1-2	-	TGTGCCAGCAGTGAACAGGGGGCGATCTATGGCTACACCTTC	CASSEQGAIYGYTF
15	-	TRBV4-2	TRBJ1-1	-	TGTGCCAGCAGCCAAGCTCCACAGATGAACACTGAAGCTTTCTTT	CASSQAPQMNTEAFF
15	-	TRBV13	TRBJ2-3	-	TGTGCCAGCAGCCTACGGGTTTCGGGAAGAGATACACAGTATTTT	CASSLRVSGRDTQYF
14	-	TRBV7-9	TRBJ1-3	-	TGTGCCAGCAGCTTAGTGCTTTCTGGAAACACCATATATTTT	CASSLVLSGNTIYF
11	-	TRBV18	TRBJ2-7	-	TGTGCCAGCTCACGGAACGGCGAGCAGTACTTC	CASSRNGEQYF
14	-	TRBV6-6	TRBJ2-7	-	TGTGCCAGCAGCCGGACTGCTAGCTCCTACGAGCAGTACTTC	CASSRTASSYEQYF
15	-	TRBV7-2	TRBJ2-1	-	TGTGCCAGCAGCTTAAGGTTGGGCCGCTACAATGAGCAGTTCTTC	CASSLRLGRYNEQFF
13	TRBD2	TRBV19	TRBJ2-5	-	TGTGCCAGTAGACAAGCGGGAGGGGAGACCCAGTACTTC	CASRQAGGETQYF
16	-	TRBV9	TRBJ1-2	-	TGTGCCAGCAGCGCCCACAGGGCTCTTATGAACTATGGCTACACCTTC	CASSAHRALMNYGYTF
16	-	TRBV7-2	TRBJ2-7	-	TGTGCCAGCAGCCAGACCGGGACTCCTAGCTCCTACGAGCAGTACTTC	CASSQTGTPSSYEQYF
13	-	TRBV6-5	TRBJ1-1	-	TGTGCCAGCACCCCTTTCGGACAGCTCGAAGCTTTCTTT	CASTPFGQLEAFF
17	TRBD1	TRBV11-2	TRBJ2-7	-	TGTGCCAGCAGCCGGGGACAGATGAGACTCCTCTCCTACGAGCAGTACTTC	CASSRGQMRLLSYEQYF
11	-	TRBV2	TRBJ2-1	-	TGTGCCAGCAGTGAGTACAATGAGCAGTTCTTC	CASSEYNEQFF
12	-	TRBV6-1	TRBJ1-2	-	TGTGCCACCCCGACGGTTTACTATGGCTACACCTTC	CATPTVYYGYTF
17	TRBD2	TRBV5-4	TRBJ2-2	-	TGTGCCAGCAGCTCGAACAAACTAGCGGGAGTGACCGGGGAGCTGTTTTTT	CASSSNKLAGVTGELFF
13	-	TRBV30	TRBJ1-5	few	TGTGCCTGGAGTCAGTCCCCCAATCAGCCCCAGCATTTT	CAWSQSPNQPQHF
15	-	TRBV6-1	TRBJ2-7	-	TGTGCCAGCAGTGTCGGGGGGCGGCCTACCTACGAGCAGTACTTC	CASSVGGRPTYEQYF
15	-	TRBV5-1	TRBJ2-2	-	TGCGCCAGCAGCTTGGCCGGCGAAAACACCGGGGAGCTGTTTTTT	CASSLAGENTGELFF
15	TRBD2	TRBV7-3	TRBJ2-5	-	TGCGCCAGCAGCCCCGAGGATAGCGGGCGGGAGACCCAGTACTTC	CASSPEDSGRETQYF
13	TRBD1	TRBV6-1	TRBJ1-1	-	TGTGCCAGCAGTGAAGACAGGGGGAATAAAGCTTTCTTT	CASSEDRGNKAFF
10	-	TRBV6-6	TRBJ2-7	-	TGTGCCAGCAGGGACAACGAGCAGTACTTC	CASRDNEQYF
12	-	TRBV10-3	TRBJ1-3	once	TGTGCCATCAGCCCCTCTGGAAACACCATATATTTT	CAISPSGNTIYF